A selection of T cell receptor beta chains follows, all from one sample in a study of CD8 T cells in ankylosing spondylitis. Via MiXCR, TCRdb re-called the 5' RACE reads, giving one row per CDR3 protein. The repertoire holds 500,000 or so distinct CDR3 sequences, with approximately 5% as singletons. The sequencing input was blood, either unsorted or a sorted T cell fraction (not recorded which). The receptors were gathered from a male donor with ankylosing spondylitis. CDR3s include the opening cysteine and the closing phenylalanine or tryptophan. The D gene is left open where the match is weak. Some rows mark clone size as missing; the rest say once, few, many or name a class of expanded clone.

clone size,CDR3 length,J gene,D gene,V gene,CDR3 protein,CDR3 DNA
-,13,TRBJ2-7,TRBD1,TRBV25-1,CASSERPGGEQYF,TGTGCCAGCAGTGAACGACCAGGGGGCGAGCAGTACTTC
few,14,TRBJ2-2,-,TRBV7-3,CASSFTQGYGELFF,TGTGCCAGCAGCTTCACCCAGGGATACGGGGAGCTGTTTTTT
many,15,TRBJ1-2,-,TRBV5-1,CASSLADGLPYGYTF,TGCGCCAGCAGCTTGGCAGATGGGCTGCCCTATGGCTACACCTTC
many,15,TRBJ1-1,-,TRBV6-1,CASSGWGGAPTEAFF,TGTGCCAGCAGTGGTTGGGGGGGAGCCCCCACTGAAGCTTTCTTT
few,15,TRBJ2-5,TRBD2,TRBV5-4,CASAPGLALQETQYF,TGTGCCAGTGCCCCGGGACTAGCATTGCAAGAGACCCAGTACTTC
many,14,TRBJ2-5,TRBD1,TRBV7-7,CASSADRVQETQYF,TGTGCTAGCAGCGCCGACAGGGTCCAAGAGACCCAGTACTTC
few,15,TRBJ2-7,-,TRBV6-1,CASSDGAIFSYEQYF,TGTGCCAGCAGTGATGGGGCAATTTTTTCCTACGAGCAGTACTTC
many,13,TRBJ1-4,-,TRBV6-5,CASSYWRDEKLFF,TGTGCCAGCAGTTACTGGAGGGATGAAAAACTGTTTTTT
few,16,TRBJ2-5,TRBD2,TRBV4-3,CASSPRASGSGETQYF,TGCGCCAGCAGCCCCAGGGCTAGCGGGAGTGGAGAGACCCAGTACTTC
few,14,TRBJ2-7,TRBD2,TRBV20-1,CSAPRTSGSYEQYF,TGCAGTGCCCCAAGGACTAGCGGGAGCTACGAGCAGTACTTC
many,16,TRBJ2-7,TRBD2,TRBV4-2,CASSQDTSGSSYEQYF,TGTGCCAGCAGCCAAGATACTAGCGGATCCTCCTACGAGCAGTACTTC
many,16,TRBJ2-7,TRBD2,TRBV18,CASSPGLAGVSYEQYF,TGTGCCAGCTCACCAGGCCTAGCGGGGGTCTCCTACGAGCAGTACTTC
many,16,TRBJ1-1,-,TRBV9,CASRPLLTGSNTEAFF,TGTGCCAGCAGGCCTCTCCTAACAGGGTCGAACACTGAAGCTTTCTTT
few,16,TRBJ2-4,TRBD2,TRBV6-1,CASSPHGGEAKNIQYF,TGTGCCAGCAGTCCTCACGGGGGGGAGGCCAAAAACATTCAGTACTTC
many,17,TRBJ2-4,-,TRBV7-2,CASTERGLAGAKNIQYF,TGTGCCAGCACCGAGAGGGGGCTAGCGGGAGCCAAAAACATTCAGTACTTC
many,11,TRBJ2-7,-,TRBV10-3,CAIRTQGEQYF,TGTGCCATCAGGACCCAAGGCGAGCAGTACTTC
many,16,TRBJ2-3,-,TRBV12-3/TRBV12-4,CASSLWISTSTDTQYF,TGTGCCAGCAGTTTATGGATTTCCACTAGCACAGATACGCAGTATTTT
many,15,TRBJ1-4,-,TRBV5-1,CASRSTVATNEKLFF,TGCGCCAGCAGGAGTACCGTTGCAACTAATGAAAAACTGTTTTTT
many,11,TRBJ1-5,TRBD1,TRBV28,CASSETGAQHF,TGTGCCAGCAGTGAGACAGGGGCCCAGCATTTT
-,15,TRBJ2-2,TRBD2,TRBV7-2,CASSRLAVNTGELFF,TGTGCCAGCAGTCGACTAGCGGTAAACACCGGGGAGCTGTTTTTT
many,15,TRBJ2-5,TRBD1,TRBV10-3,CAISGRDSYRKTQYF,TGTGCCATCAGTGGCCGGGACAGCTACAGGAAGACCCAGTACTTC
many,12,TRBJ2-3,-,TRBV9,CASRGTDATQYF,TGTGCCAGCAGAGGCACTGACGCTACGCAGTATTTT
many,13,TRBJ2-2,-,TRBV25-1,CASSEGPPPKLFF,TGTGCCAGCAGTGAAGGACCCCCCCCTAAGCTGTTTTTT
few,14,TRBJ2-7,TRBD1,TRBV28,CASSYRGKSYEQYF,TGTGCCAGCAGTTACAGGGGAAAAAGCTACGAGCAGTACTTC
many,18,TRBJ2-3,TRBD2,TRBV4-3,CASSVGTAGTSGTDTQYF,TGCGCCAGCAGCGTCGGGACCGCCGGGACTAGCGGCACAGATACGCAGTATTTT
many,13,TRBJ2-1,TRBD1,TRBV2,CALGTELDNEQFF,TGTGCCCTCGGGACAGAGTTAGACAATGAGCAGTTCTTC
many,12,TRBJ2-1,-,TRBV20-1,CSAQGLYNEQFF,TGCAGTGCACAGGGCCTCTACAATGAGCAGTTCTTC
-,16,TRBJ2-7,TRBD2,TRBV4-3,CASSQDSGGGADEQYF,TGCGCCAGCAGCCAAGATTCCGGCGGGGGGGCCGACGAGCAGTACTTC
many,13,TRBJ2-1,TRBD1,TRBV6-4,CASSTGVYNEQFF,TGTGCCAGCAGCACAGGGGTCTACAATGAGCAGTTCTTC
many,14,TRBJ1-1,-,TRBV7-2,CASSFVAAHTEAFF,TGTGCCAGCAGCTTTGTGGCAGCGCACACTGAAGCTTTCTTT
many,15,TRBJ2-7,-,TRBV28,CASSPGSDDAYEQYF,TGTGCCAGCAGTCCAGGGTCTGACGATGCCTACGAGCAGTACTTC
many,13,TRBJ1-1,TRBD1,TRBV29-1,CSAGTDPNTEAFF,TGCAGCGCAGGGACAGATCCCAACACTGAAGCTTTCTTT
many,20,TRBJ2-1,-,TRBV20-1,CSARDVPLAEYSVSYNEQFF,TGCAGTGCTAGGGATGTCCCGTTAGCGGAATATTCTGTCTCCTACAATGAGCAGTTCTTC
many,17,TRBJ2-1,-,TRBV5-1,CASSLANSPAAYNEQFF,TGCGCCAGCAGCTTGGCCAACTCCCCAGCGGCCTACAATGAGCAGTTCTTC
many,13,TRBJ1-5,-,TRBV20-1,CSAREVSNQPQHF,TGCAGTGCTAGAGAGGTTAGCAATCAGCCCCAGCATTTT
many,15,TRBJ2-1,-,TRBV10-3,CAIRKTRSSYNEQFF,TGTGCCATCAGGAAGACGCGTAGCTCCTACAATGAGCAGTTCTTC
many,12,TRBJ1-5,-,TRBV12-3/TRBV12-4,CASSGGNQPQHF,TGTGCCAGTTCCGGGGGCAATCAGCCCCAGCATTTT
many,16,TRBJ2-1,TRBD2,TRBV18,CASSALLAGIDNEQFF,TGTGCCAGCTCGGCCCTACTAGCGGGAATCGACAATGAGCAGTTCTTC
few,13,TRBJ2-5,-,TRBV20-1,CSAIGSTQETQYF,TGCAGTGCTATAGGTTCCACTCAAGAGACCCAGTACTTC
many,14,TRBJ2-1,TRBD2,TRBV12-3/TRBV12-4,CATDRTSGYNEQFF,TGTGCCACCGACCGGACTAGCGGCTACAATGAGCAGTTCTTC
many,15,TRBJ2-2,-,TRBV20-1,CSARGQDGDTGELFF,TGCAGTGCTAGAGGACAGGATGGGGACACCGGGGAGCTGTTTTTT